This is a list of T cell receptor beta chains from one sample in a study of blood T cell repertoires in COVID-19. Assay used: immunoSEQ multiplex PCR; TCRdb lists only in-frame clones, some missing. Of about 200,000 clones in the sample, approximately 87% are singletons; the top ten hold approximately 6.2%. Input material: peripheral blood. The receptor set was obtained from a man aged 55 to 70 who had recovered from COVID-19. Both conserved end residues are part of each CDR3. Each record gives: D gene, clone size, CDR3 length, J gene, V gene, CDR3 DNA, CDR3 protein. D genes are given only for firm matches. Not every row has a clone size; where given, it reads once, few, many or a size class.

d_gene: .
abundance: .
len: 15
j_gene: TRBJ1-3
v_gene: TRBV19
CDR3nt: TGTGCCAGTACCTCGACAGGACTTGCCGGAAACACCATATATTTT
CDR3aa: CASTSTGLAGNTIYF

d_gene: TRBD2
abundance: .
len: 16
j_gene: TRBJ2-3
v_gene: TRBV6-6
CDR3nt: TGTGCCAGCAGTTACCGGGGGCTAGCGGGAGGGGATACGCAGTATTTT
CDR3aa: CASSYRGLAGGDTQYF

d_gene: TRBD1
abundance: .
len: 14
j_gene: TRBJ1-5
v_gene: TRBV24-1
CDR3nt: TGTGCCACCAGTCGGGACAGGAGCAATCAGCCCCAGCATTTT
CDR3aa: CATSRDRSNQPQHF

d_gene: TRBD1
abundance: .
len: 13
j_gene: TRBJ1-1
v_gene: TRBV7-2
CDR3nt: TGTGCCAGCAGCCCAGTCTGGGACAGGGAAGCTTTCTTT
CDR3aa: CASSPVWDREAFF

d_gene: .
abundance: .
len: 17
j_gene: TRBJ1-2
v_gene: TRBV3-1/TRBV3-2
CDR3nt: TGTGCCAGCAGCCAAGCCGCACAGGGAAAAGGGAATCGCGGCTACACCTTC
CDR3aa: CASSQAAQGKGNRGYTF

d_gene: TRBD2
abundance: .
len: 16
j_gene: TRBJ2-7
v_gene: TRBV5-6
CDR3nt: TGTGCCAGCGGGAGCCTAGGACTAGCGTCACCTCGGGAGCAGTACTTC
CDR3aa: CASGSLGLASPREQYF

d_gene: TRBD2
abundance: .
len: 16
j_gene: TRBJ2-7
v_gene: TRBV18
CDR3nt: TGTGCCAGCTCCGACGAGGGACTAGCGAATCTGTACGAGCAGTACTTC
CDR3aa: CASSDEGLANLYEQYF

d_gene: TRBD2
abundance: .
len: 14
j_gene: TRBJ2-1
v_gene: TRBV29-1
CDR3nt: TGCAGCGTACCCGGGACTAGCGGGTACAATGAGCAGTTCTTC
CDR3aa: CSVPGTSGYNEQFF

d_gene: TRBD2
abundance: once
len: 14
j_gene: TRBJ2-3
v_gene: TRBV30
CDR3nt: TGTGCCTGGAGGCGGCGGGGGGGCGCGGATACGCAGTATTTT
CDR3aa: CAWRRRGGADTQYF

d_gene: .
abundance: .
len: 13
j_gene: TRBJ2-2
v_gene: TRBV7-2
CDR3nt: TGTGCCAGCAGCTCCAGGAACACCGGGGAGCTGTTTTTT
CDR3aa: CASSSRNTGELFF